These 25 T cell receptor beta chains share one sample of origin, sequenced in a study of T-cell reconstitution after alpha-beta-depleted transplantation in children. Unique molecular identifiers were incorporated when the TCRbeta library was constructed. TCRdb re-derived calls from the PCR reads in MiXCR, one entry per CDR3 protein. The sample yields over 450,000 distinct CDR3 sequences, approximately 10% seen once. Sequenced material: PBMCs, taken before TCRalphabeta/CD19-depleted stem cell transplant. These receptors originate from a child under 10 years old with inherited bone marrow failure, due to receive a stem cell transplant.

The J gene is TRBJ1-4, the V gene TRBV6-6, with D unclear. The CDR3 extends over 12 amino acids. Germline-derived CDR1 and CDR2 are MNHNY and SVGAGI (reference sequence). The V end lost 6 bases, the J end lost 5 bases, and 7 bases lay between the germline ends. The CDR3 loop reads CASSPENEKLFF. The CDR3 bases are TGTGCCAGCAGCCCGGAGAATGAAAAACTGTTTTTT.

This clonotype was counted at least ten times. The rearrangement uses TRBV10-3 and TRBJ1-2; D is uncertain. The germline V and J ends were trimmed by 2 bases and 2 bases, with 12 bases remaining between them. CDR1 and CDR2 from the germline V gene are ENHRY and SYGVKD. This CDR3 has 15 residues. CDR3 amino acids: CAISERPEENYGYTF. CDR3 sequence (DNA): TGTGCCATCAGTGAGAGGCCGGAGGAGAACTATGGCTACACCTTC.

Notes on this clonotype: This could be a read error, since a much larger clone is one nucleotide away. V gene TRBV12-3 or TRBV12-4 combines with J gene TRBJ2-1, with D possibly being TRBD1 or TRBD2 (6 bases each). The end of the DNA fits TRBJ2-7 better, so the J call may be wrong. This CDR3 comprises 16 residues. CDR3 amino acids: CASSFRLTGAYNEQYF. CDR3 bases: TGTGCCAGCAGTTTTAGACTAACGGGGGCCTACAATGAGCAGTACTTC.

This clonotype was recorded many times. The chain uses TRBV10-3 and TRBJ2-7; D could derive from TRBD1 or TRBD2 (5 bases each). The CDR3 has 15 amino acids. Trimming cost V 6 bases and J 0 bases, with 15 bases left between them. Germline CDR1 reads ENHRY; CDR2 reads SYGVKD. For the CDR3, the DNA is TGTGCCATCAGAGGGACGGCGGACCCCTCCTACGAGCAGTACTTC. Translated, it gives CAIRGTADPSYEQYF.

This chain connects TRBV5-4 to TRBJ2-7, with 11 bases matching TRBD2. Germline V gives CDR1 SGHNT, CDR2 YYREEE (reference sequence). This CDR3 has 15 amino acids. Trimming removed 1 base from V and 7 bases from J; junction bases left unmatched: 7. In nucleotides, the CDR3 is TGTGCCAGCAGCTTGACCGGGACTAGCGGTAGAGAGCAGTACTTC. Amino acid sequence: CASSLTGTSGREQYF.

This clonotype appeared a few times. A junction boundary mismatches the germline segment, possibly from a read error. The V gene is TRBV5-1, the J gene TRBJ1-1, with TRBD1 identical over 7 bases. The CDR3 is made up of 15 amino acids. Germline CDR1 and CDR2: SGHRS and YFSETQ. CDR3 DNA: TGCGCCATCAGCCCCTCGACAGGGATGGACACTGAAGCTTTCTTT. Amino acids: CAISPSTGMDTEAFF.

A remark on this clonotype: The junction and the germline gene differ at one end; a read error may be behind it. DNA for the CDR3: TGCGCCAGCAGCCATTCCAGGGGGAGGGGTAACACTGGAGCTTTCTTT. Protein product: CASSHSRGRGNTGAFF. The chain has TRBV4-1 and TRBJ1-1; 7 bases are shared with TRBD1. The CDR3 sequence is 16 residues long. CDR1 is MGHRA and CDR2 is YSYEKL in the germline V gene.

Remarks on this clonotype: A much larger clone lies a single base off, so this may be a read error. J is TRBJ2-3 and V is TRBV7-2; the match to TRBD2 covers 10 bases. Germline CDR1 reads SGHTA; CDR2 reads FQGNSA. The CDR3 loop spans 17 amino acids. The ends lost 6 bases at V and 2 bases at J; junction bases unmatched: 11. The CDR3 region has the DNA TGTGCCAGCAGATTAACAGGACTAGCGGAGACCACAGATACGCAGTATTTT. This sequence encodes CASRLTGLAETTDTQYF.

This clonotype was found a few times. V usage is TRBV5-1 and J usage is TRBJ1-1; perhaps TRBD1 as D (6 bases). The germline gives CDR1 SGHRS, CDR2 YFSETQ. The CDR3 runs 14 residues. Trimming shortened V by 5 bases and J by 1 base, and 12 bases separated the two germline ends. CDR3 region: CASSQDRPNTEAFF. The CDR3, as DNA: TGCGCCAGCAGTCAGGACAGACCGAACACTGAAGCTTTCTTT.

This clonotype was seen ten or more times. The chain is built from TRBV7-2 and TRBJ2-5; TRBD2 might be the D (5 bases). The CDR3 contains 14 residues. V lost 2 bases and J lost 2, with 9 bases in between. In germline, CDR1 is SGHTA, CDR2 FQGNSA. In DNA, the CDR3 is TGTGCCAGCAGCTTATGGGAGTTTCAAGAGACCCAGTACTTC. It encodes CASSLWEFQETQYF.

This clonotype was seen at least ten times. The V and J genes are TRBV27 and TRBJ2-5; D possibly corresponds to TRBD1 (6 bases). From germline, CDR1 is MNHEY and CDR2 SMNVEV (reference sequence). The CDR3 runs to 15 residues. V was cut by 5 bases and J by 5 bases, with 18 bases left in between. CDR3 region: CASSNRQVRGETQYF. The CDR3 nucleotides are TGTGCCAGCAGTAATAGACAGGTTAGAGGGGAGACCCAGTACTTC.

This clonotype has only a few counts. This rearrangement joins TRBV3-1 to TRBJ2-2, with D perhaps matching TRBD2 (6 bases). This CDR3 has 18 residues. The germline V and J ends were trimmed by 8 bases and 5 bases, with 27 bases remaining between them. Per germline, CDR1 LGHDT and CDR2 YNNKEL (reference sequence). DNA for the CDR3: TGTGCCAGCTCCGCTGTATTCTCGGCGGGAATGTTTACCGGGGAGCTGTTTTTT. Translated: CASSAVFSAGMFTGELFF.

This clonotype was observed many times. The V call is TRBV9, the J call TRBJ2-4; TRBD1 might be the D (6 bases). This CDR3 is 16 amino acids long. The germline V gene has CDR1 SGDLS and CDR2 YYNGEE. V was pared by 0 bases and J by 1 base, with 11 bases between. CDR3 bases: TGTGCCAGCAGCGTAGGAGGGGGAACGGCCAAAAACATTCAGTACTTC. It is translated as CASSVGGGTAKNIQYF.

The V call is TRBV19, the J call TRBJ2-1; 7 bases line up with TRBD1. Germline V lookup: CDR1 LNHDA, CDR2 SQIVND (reference sequence). V was pared by 3 bases and J by 3 bases, with 5 bases of the junction left unmatched. The CDR3 loop spans 15 amino acids. The CDR3 DNA reads as TGTGCCAGTAGTATCATCGGGACAGACTACAATGAGCAGTTCTTC. Encoded protein: CASSIIGTDYNEQFF.

This clonotype has a handful of counts. J is TRBJ2-3 and V is TRBV5-4; TRBD2 agrees at 8 bases. The CDR3 totals 15 residues. V dropped 0 bases and J dropped 6; count of bases not matched to a gene: 6. Germline lookup yields CDR1 SGHNT and CDR2 YYREEE (reference sequence). In DNA form, the CDR3 reads TGTGCCAGCAGCTTGGAAGCGGGAGTACCGGATACGCAGTATTTT. It is translated as CASSLEAGVPDTQYF.

This clonotype was counted ten times or more. The chain joins TRBV7-9 to TRBJ2-7; no definite D call. CDR3 length: 14 amino acids. The V and J ends lost 3 bases and 2 bases respectively, with 11 bases between them. Germline CDR1 SEHNR, CDR2 FQNEAQ (reference sequence). Here the CDR3 reads CASSLGSVAYEQYF. Written as DNA, the CDR3 is TGTGCCAGCAGCTTGGGGTCCGTAGCCTACGAGCAGTACTTC. Based on the CDR3 plus reference TRBV7-9 and TRBJ2-7, the full variable domain is DTGVSQNPRHKITKRGQNVTFRCDPISEHNRLYWYRQTLGQGPEFLTYFQNEAQLEKSRLLSDRFSAERPKGSFSTLEIQRTEQGDSAMYLCASSLGSVAYEQYFGPGTRLTVT.

This clonotype was seen ten or more times. The chain joins TRBV4-3 to TRBJ2-7; 8 bases map to TRBD1. The germline V gene has CDR1 LGHNA and CDR2 YSLEER. After removal of 4 bases from V and 3 bases from J, the junction contained 5 bases not matched to a gene. The CDR3 contains 14 residues. CDR3 loop: CASSPGTGDYEQYF. In DNA form, the CDR3 reads TGCGCCAGCAGCCCTGGGACAGGAGACTACGAGCAGTACTTC.

This clonotype came up many times. J is TRBJ2-1 and V is TRBV20-1, with 7 bases that match TRBD1. The CDR3 runs to 14 residues. Trimming at V came to 3 bases and at J to 4 bases, leaving 6 bases not matched to a gene. Looked up from germline, CDR1 is DFQATT and CDR2 is SNEGSKA (reference sequence). The CDR3 loop is CSARQDRRYNEQFF. Here the CDR3 DNA reads TGCAGTGCTAGGCAGGACAGGCGATACAATGAGCAGTTCTTC.

This clonotype was observed once. A read error is possible here, since a much larger clone lies one base away. This chain uses TRBV10-3 with TRBJ2-3; D gene ambiguous. Per the germline V gene, CDR1 is ENHRY and CDR2 is SYGVKD. With 6 bases removed from V and 6 bases from J, the gap between germline ends came to 7 bases. The CDR3 runs 11 residues. The CDR3 DNA reads TGTGCCATCAGGGGTATGGATACGCAGTATTTT. Translated, it gives CAIRGMDTQYF.

The chain carries TRBV2 and TRBJ2-1; D may correspond to TRBD1 or TRBD2 (5 bases each). CDR1 and CDR2 (germline): SNHLY, FYNNEI. V lost 3 bases and J lost 0, with 9 bases in between. The CDR3 runs to 15 residues. Here the CDR3 DNA reads TGTGCCAGCAGTGAGGGGGTAAGCTCCTACAATGAGCAGTTCTTC. Its translation is CASSEGVSSYNEQFF.

Of note for this clonotype: This clone may be a read error of a much larger clone one base away. This chain joins TRBV21-1 and TRBJ1-1. TRBV21-1 is annotated as a pseudogene. This CDR3 is built from 15 residues. CDR3 nucleotides: TGTGCCAGCATCAAAGTGGTCGACAGGAACACTGAAGCTTTCTTT. It is translated as CASIKVVDRNTEAFF.

This clonotype was seen ten or more times. This chain links TRBV11-2 with TRBJ2-7; D may be TRBD2 (6 bases). Trimming pared 4 bases from V and 6 bases from J, leaving 16 bases between. Germline CDR1 and CDR2: SGHAT and FQNNGV. This CDR3 is 14 amino acids long. The CDR3 protein is CASSSPRGLPEQYF. The CDR3 DNA reads TGTGCCAGCAGCTCGCCAAGGGGACTGCCCGAGCAGTACTTC.

Ten or more counts support this clonotype. The CDR3 DNA reads as TGTGCCAGCAGCTTACTAGCGGGAGCGAGATTGGATGAGCAGTACTTC. The encoded protein is CASSLLAGARLDEQYF. The V and J genes are TRBV7-2 and TRBJ2-7; 10 bases line up with TRBD2. Germline lookup yields CDR1 SGHTA and CDR2 FQGNSA. This CDR3 comprises 16 residues. V was pared by 2 bases and J by 7 bases, with 11 bases of the junction left unmatched. The full variable domain, its missing parts supplied by reference TRBV7-2 and TRBJ2-7, is GAGVSQSPSNKVTEKGKDVELRCDPISGHTALYWYRQSLGQGLEFLIYFQGNSAPDKSGLPSDRFSAERTGGSVSTLTIQRTQQEDSAVYLCASSLLAGARLDEQYFGPGTRLTVT.

This clonotype was recorded many times. The chain's CDR3 is CASSPHRSYEQYF. The DNA of the CDR3 is TGTGCCAGCAGCCCACACAGATCCTACGAGCAGTACTTC. The J gene is TRBJ2-7, the V gene TRBV27; D is uncertain. Germline-derived CDR1 and CDR2 are MNHEY and SMNVEV (reference sequence). Between the trimmed V and J ends, which lost 6 bases and 1 base, there was a span of 10 bases. The CDR3 spans 13 residues.

This clonotype appeared a few times. This sequence joins TRBV29-1 and TRBJ2-7, with 8 positions matching TRBD1. Germline CDR1 SQVTM, CDR2 ANQGSEA. The CDR3 has 14 residues. Trimming took 4 bases from V and 3 from J; bases not matched to a gene: 8. The DNA of the CDR3 is TGCAGCGTTGCAACGACAGGGGATTTCTACGAGCAGTACTTC. It yields the protein CSVATTGDFYEQYF.